This TCR beta chain is drawn from a study of CD4 T cells in relation to SARS-CoV-2 and coronaviruses. Before the COVID-19 pandemic, during about 2010-2018, CD4+ T cells were taken from unexposed donors. Isolation of CD4+ T cells took place after 10 days in culture. V shed 0 bases and J shed 1 base, with 10 bases lying between them. CDR1 is SGHRS and CDR2 is YFSETQ in the germline V gene. This CDR3 has 15 amino acids. TCRdb's copy holds only in-frame clones and misses some; the assay was immunoSEQ multiplex PCR. The data show about 26,000 clones, with about 77% seen just once and roughly 18% held by the top ten. As regards this clone: Its target is not known.

The receptor's source is a human donor in good health. Sequencing was performed on CD4+ T cells from PBMCs, cultured in vitro. The genes are TRBV5-1 and TRBJ1-1; no reliable D call. Here the CDR3 DNA reads TGCGCCAGCAGCTTGGGACCGACGGAGAACACTGAAGCTTTCTTT. It codes for CASSLGPTENTEAFF.